This section outlines one T cell receptor beta chain sequence together with its context. What it recognizes is unknown. The CDR3 runs 16 residues. The germline V gene has CDR1 SEHNR and CDR2 FQNEAQ (reference sequence). The data derive from a study of T cells expressing NK-cell markers. About the study: Among the eight sequenced donors, seven tested HCMV-seropositive and one tested seronegative. Study-wide results and limits: The share of CD8+ T cells held by dominant NKG2C+ clonotypes was about 1.0-7.5% in several donors.

Template switching by 5'RACE with UMIs generated the TCR beta cDNA. TCRdb reanalyzed the 5' RACE reads, giving one entry per CDR3 protein sequence and no DNA. In total, the table holds approximately 440,000 distinct CDR3 sequences. The chain combines TRBV7-9 with TRBJ1-2; there is no DNA to check the TCRdb D call of TRBD1. Material: blood T cells: a sorted CD56 or NKG2C T cell subset, CD4+ or CD8+ T cells, or bulk PBMC T cells (not recorded which). The TCR was taken from a woman in her fifties or sixties in good health. The CDR3 loop is CASSATGATTRDGYTF.